Listed below are T cell receptor beta chains from one sample, sequenced in a study of blood T cell repertoires in COVID-19. Clones were read by immunoSEQ multiplex PCR, and TCRdb kept only the in-frame ones, dropping some. The sample has 250,000 or so clones; over 75% are singletons. Sequenced: peripheral blood. Receptor source: a man aged 25 to 40 who had recovered from COVID-19. Each CDR3 is given with its conserved first and last residue. The D gene is left open where the match is weak. Only some rows state a clone size, as once, few, many or a class for expanded clones.

abundance: few; j_gene: TRBJ1-4; v_gene: TRBV2; len: 14; d_gene: NA; CDR3nt: TGTGCCAGCAGTGAAAGGAGGGATTCTGAAAAACTGTTTTTT; CDR3aa: CASSERRDSEKLFF
abundance: NA; j_gene: TRBJ2-1; v_gene: TRBV19; len: 14; d_gene: NA; CDR3nt: TGTGCCAGTAGTATGGGCAGGGGAGGGAATGAGCAGTTCTTC; CDR3aa: CASSMGRGGNEQFF
abundance: NA; j_gene: TRBJ1-1; v_gene: TRBV5-1; len: 15; d_gene: TRBD1; CDR3nt: TGCGCCAGCAGCTCTGACGGACAGGGGAACACTGAAGCTTTCTTT; CDR3aa: CASSSDGQGNTEAFF
abundance: NA; j_gene: TRBJ2-2; v_gene: TRBV29-1; len: 14; d_gene: TRBD2; CDR3nt: TGCAGCGTTTCCCTAGCGGGGGGGCTTGGGGAGCTGTTTTTT; CDR3aa: CSVSLAGGLGELFF
abundance: NA; j_gene: TRBJ1-2; v_gene: TRBV5-8; len: 18; d_gene: TRBD1; CDR3nt: TGTGCCAGCAGCTTGGCTGAGACAGGGCGGAGGGTAAAGGATGGCTACACCTTC; CDR3aa: CASSLAETGRRVKDGYTF
abundance: NA; j_gene: TRBJ1-1; v_gene: TRBV19; len: 12; d_gene: NA; CDR3nt: TGTGCCAGTAGGGAGGGGAACACTGAAGCTTTCTTT; CDR3aa: CASREGNTEAFF
abundance: NA; j_gene: TRBJ1-1; v_gene: TRBV4-1; len: 18; d_gene: NA; CDR3nt: TGCGCCAGCAGCCAAGGTCTTGGGCGGATAGAAGGGGGCACTGAAGCTTTCTTT; CDR3aa: CASSQGLGRIEGGTEAFF
abundance: NA; j_gene: TRBJ2-5; v_gene: TRBV19; len: 17; d_gene: TRBD1; CDR3nt: TGTGCCAGTAGTATAGATATCGGGACAGGGAGTTTGGAGACCCAGTACTTC; CDR3aa: CASSIDIGTGSLETQYF
abundance: NA; j_gene: TRBJ1-1; v_gene: TRBV19; len: 13; d_gene: NA; CDR3nt: TGTGCCAGTAGTGCAGGGTTGAACACTGAAGCTTTCTTT; CDR3aa: CASSAGLNTEAFF
abundance: NA; j_gene: TRBJ2-1; v_gene: TRBV10-3; len: 18; d_gene: TRBD2; CDR3nt: TGTGCCATCAGCTTTCTAGCGGGGGCCCCCGGACGCTACAATGAGCAGTTCTTC; CDR3aa: CAISFLAGAPGRYNEQFF
abundance: NA; j_gene: TRBJ2-1; v_gene: TRBV27; len: 15; d_gene: TRBD2; CDR3nt: TGTGCCAGCACCCTCTTTGGCGGGGGGCGGGATGAGCAGTTCTTC; CDR3aa: CASTLFGGGRDEQFF
abundance: once; j_gene: TRBJ1-2; v_gene: TRBV7-9; len: 17; d_gene: TRBD1; CDR3nt: TGTGCCAGCAGCTCGTACTCCCTAACCAGGGGGTCGGGTGGCTACACCTTC; CDR3aa: CASSSYSLTRGSGGYTF
abundance: few; j_gene: TRBJ2-1; v_gene: TRBV5-1; len: 16; d_gene: TRBD1; CDR3nt: TGCGCCAGCAGCTTGGCAGCGGGACAGGGAGACAATGAGCAGTTCTTC; CDR3aa: CASSLAAGQGDNEQFF
abundance: NA; j_gene: TRBJ2-2; v_gene: TRBV2; len: 14; d_gene: NA; CDR3nt: TGTGCCACCCGCCCCTATAGGAACACCGGGGAGCTGTTTTTT; CDR3aa: CATRPYRNTGELFF
abundance: NA; j_gene: TRBJ2-6; v_gene: TRBV7-2; len: 16; d_gene: NA; CDR3nt: TGTGCCAGCAGCTTAGAGGGGAACTCTGGGGCCAACGTCCTGACTTTC; CDR3aa: CASSLEGNSGANVLTF
abundance: few; j_gene: TRBJ1-2; v_gene: TRBV13; len: 13; d_gene: NA; CDR3nt: TGTGCCAGCAGCTTTGACAGGAACTATGGCTACACCTTC; CDR3aa: CASSFDRNYGYTF
abundance: NA; j_gene: TRBJ2-2; v_gene: TRBV18; len: 13; d_gene: NA; CDR3nt: TGTGCCAGCTTCCGGGAGAACACCGGGGAGCTGTTTTTT; CDR3aa: CASFRENTGELFF
abundance: NA; j_gene: TRBJ2-1; v_gene: TRBV7-2; len: 19; d_gene: TRBD2; CDR3nt: TGTGCCAGCAGCTTAGTTGGACCGGGACTAGCGGGGGGGTTCAATGAGCAGTTCTTC; CDR3aa: CASSLVGPGLAGGFNEQFF
abundance: NA; j_gene: TRBJ2-5; v_gene: TRBV10-1; len: 14; d_gene: TRBD2; CDR3nt: TGCGCCAGCACTAAGGGACTAGCGGGGGAGACCCAGTACTTC; CDR3aa: CASTKGLAGETQYF
abundance: NA; j_gene: TRBJ2-3; v_gene: TRBV6-5; len: 14; d_gene: NA; CDR3nt: TGTGCCAGCAGTCGGGAAGCTCCGCCAGATACGCAGTATTTT; CDR3aa: CASSREAPPDTQYF
abundance: NA; j_gene: TRBJ2-5; v_gene: TRBV5-1; len: 16; d_gene: TRBD2; CDR3nt: TGCGCCAGCCGAGGAGGCTCCAGCGGGGGTGGGGAGACCCAGTACTTC; CDR3aa: CASRGGSSGGGETQYF
abundance: NA; j_gene: TRBJ1-3; v_gene: TRBV9; len: 14; d_gene: NA; CDR3nt: TGTGCCAGCAGCGAAGGGGTATCTGGAAACACCATATATTTT; CDR3aa: CASSEGVSGNTIYF
abundance: NA; j_gene: TRBJ2-6; v_gene: TRBV7-2; len: 16; d_gene: NA; CDR3nt: TGTGCCAGCAGCTTAGCGTCCAGCTCTGGGGCCAACGTCCTGACTTTC; CDR3aa: CASSLASSSGANVLTF